These 2 T cell receptor beta chains originate from one sample sequenced in a study of cytotoxic CD8 clonotypes in ibrutinib-treated CLL. The protocol was immunoSEQ multiplex PCR, while the TCRdb copy is restricted to in-frame clones and leaves out a portion. The top ten hold 20% to 25% of the sample, which has approximately 92,000 clones, 70% to 80% seen once. The sample here was PBMCs, taken after 24 months of ibrutinib treatment. The receptors originated from a human donor with chronic lymphocytic leukemia.

The chain recombines TRBV5-1 with TRBJ2-5; TRBD1 matches at 8 bases. The ends lost 4 bases at V and 5 bases at J; junction bases unmatched: 10. CDR3 length: 15 amino acids. Germline lookup yields CDR1 SGHRS and CDR2 YFSETQ. The CDR3 DNA reads TGCGCCAGCAGCCAGGACAGGGCGCGGAAGGAGACCCAGTACTTC. This sequence encodes CASSQDRARKETQYF.

The rearrangement links TRBV28 to TRBJ1-3; perhaps TRBD1 as D (5 bases). V lost 5 bases, J lost 4 bases, and 9 bases lay in between. In germline, CDR1 is MDHEN, CDR2 SYDVKM. The CDR3 is 13 residues long. This CDR3 is CASSGAWGNTIYF. CDR3 nucleotide sequence: TGTGCCAGCAGTGGGGCGTGGGGAAACACCATATATTTT.